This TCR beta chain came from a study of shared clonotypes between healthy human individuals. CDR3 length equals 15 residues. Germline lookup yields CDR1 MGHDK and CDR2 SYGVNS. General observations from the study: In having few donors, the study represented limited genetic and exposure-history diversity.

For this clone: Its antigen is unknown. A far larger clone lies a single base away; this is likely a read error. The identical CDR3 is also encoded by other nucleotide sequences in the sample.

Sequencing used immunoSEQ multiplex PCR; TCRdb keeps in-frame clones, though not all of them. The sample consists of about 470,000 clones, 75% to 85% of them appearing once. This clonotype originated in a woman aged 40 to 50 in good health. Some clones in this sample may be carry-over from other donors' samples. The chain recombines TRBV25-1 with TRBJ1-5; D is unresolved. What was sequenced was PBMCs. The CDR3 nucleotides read TGTGCCAGCAGCCCATCCGTGGGGAGCAATCAGCCCCAGCACTTT. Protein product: CASSPSVGSNQPQHF.